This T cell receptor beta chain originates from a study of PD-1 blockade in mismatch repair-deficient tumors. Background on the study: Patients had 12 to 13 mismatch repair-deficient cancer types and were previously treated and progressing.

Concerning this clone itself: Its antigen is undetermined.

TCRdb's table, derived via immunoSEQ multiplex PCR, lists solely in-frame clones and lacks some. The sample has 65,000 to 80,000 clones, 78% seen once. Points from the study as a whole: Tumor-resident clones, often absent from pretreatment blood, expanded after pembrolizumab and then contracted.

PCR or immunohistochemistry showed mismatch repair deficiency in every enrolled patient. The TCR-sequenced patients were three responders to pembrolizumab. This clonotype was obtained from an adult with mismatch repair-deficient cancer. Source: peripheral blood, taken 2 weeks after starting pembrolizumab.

CDR3 in amino acids: CASSATSENTGELFF. The CDR3, as DNA: TGTGCCAGCAGCGCAACTAGCGAGAACACCGGGGAGCTGTTTTTT. This chain connects TRBV9 to TRBJ2-2; 7 bases are shared with TRBD2. The CDR3 consists of 15 residues. The germline V gene has CDR1 SGDLS and CDR2 YYNGEE. Trimming removed 3 bases from V and 1 base from J; junction bases left unmatched: 3.